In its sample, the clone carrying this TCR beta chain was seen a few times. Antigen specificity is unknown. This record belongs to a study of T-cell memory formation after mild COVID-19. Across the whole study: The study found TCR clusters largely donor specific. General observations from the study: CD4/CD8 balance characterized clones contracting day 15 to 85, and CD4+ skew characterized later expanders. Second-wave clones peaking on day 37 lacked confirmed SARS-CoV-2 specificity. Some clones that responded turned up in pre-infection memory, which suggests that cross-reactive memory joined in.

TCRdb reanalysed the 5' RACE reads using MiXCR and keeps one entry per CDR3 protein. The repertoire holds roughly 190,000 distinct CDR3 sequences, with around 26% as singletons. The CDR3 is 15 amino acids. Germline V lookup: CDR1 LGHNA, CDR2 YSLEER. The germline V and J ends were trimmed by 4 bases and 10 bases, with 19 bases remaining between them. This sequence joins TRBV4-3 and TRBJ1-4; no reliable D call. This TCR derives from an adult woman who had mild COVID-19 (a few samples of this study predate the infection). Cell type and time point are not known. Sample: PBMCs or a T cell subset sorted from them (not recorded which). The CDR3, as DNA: TGCGCCAGCAGCCGAGCGCTCTCAGCCCCGGGAAAACTGTTTTTT. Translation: CASSRALSAPGKLFF.